A selection of T cell receptor beta chains follows, all from one sample in a study of somatic mutations in cytotoxic T cells in rheumatoid arthritis. Sequencing used immunoSEQ multiplex PCR; TCRdb keeps in-frame clones, though not all of them. The sample lists about 11,000 clones; roughly 74% were seen once. Sequencing was carried out using CD8+ T cells sorted from blood. The receptor source for this set is a woman aged 40 to 55 in good health. Both conserved end residues are part of each CDR3. Fields, in order: clone size, D gene, V gene, J gene, CDR3 protein, CDR3 DNA. A D gene is named only where the DNA matches it firmly. A row's size may be missing; if present it is once, few, many or a size class.

>.|.|TRBV4-1|TRBJ1-2
CASSFSSLDGTGYTF
TGCGCCAGCAGCTTCAGCTCCTTAGACGGTACAGGCTACACCTTC
>.|.|TRBV9|TRBJ2-7
CASSVVPGSYEQYF
TGTGCCAGCAGCGTAGTTCCGGGATCCTACGAGCAGTACTTC
>.|TRBD1|TRBV5-6|TRBJ2-3
CASSLETGGKADTQYF
TGTGCCAGCAGCTTGGAGACAGGGGGCAAAGCAGATACGCAGTATTTT
>once|.|TRBV7-9|TRBJ1-1
CASSSLGLLGNTEAFF
TGTGCCAGCAGTTCCCTGGGCCTTCTTGGGAACACTGAAGCTTTCTTT
>once|.|TRBV14|TRBJ2-7
CASSFGRGTEQYF
TGTGCCAGCAGCTTCGGGAGAGGGACCGAGCAGTACTTC
>.|.|TRBV6-5|TRBJ1-1
CASSLEGVVTEAFF
TGTGCCAGCAGCCTCGAAGGGGTAGTGACTGAAGCTTTCTTT
>few|.|TRBV6-1|TRBJ1-2
CASSEVSGYGYTF
TGTGCCAGCAGTGAGGTGTCAGGGTATGGCTACACCTTC
>.|.|TRBV27|TRBJ2-3
CASSLSREKDNTDTQYF
TGTGCCAGCAGTTTATCTCGCGAAAAGGACAACACAGATACGCAGTATTTT
>.|TRBD2|TRBV6-6|TRBJ2-5
CASSTGTSGGQETQYF
TGTGCCAGCAGTACCGGGACTAGCGGGGGGCAAGAGACCCAGTACTTC
>.|.|TRBV9|TRBJ2-2
CASSPSETVIGELFF
TGTGCCAGCAGCCCCTCTGAGACAGTTATCGGGGAGCTGTTTTTT
>.|.|TRBV7-6|TRBJ1-4
CASSRGGANEKLFF
TGTGCCAGCAGCCGCGGGGGGGCTAATGAAAAACTGTTTTTT
>.|.|TRBV7-9|TRBJ1-1
CASSLIRDIWQGAEAFF
TGTGCCAGCAGCTTGATCCGGGACATTTGGCAAGGCGCTGAAGCTTTCTTT
>few|.|TRBV11-3|TRBJ1-1
CASSPWGDTEAFF
TGTGCCAGCTCCCCGTGGGGGGACACTGAAGCTTTCTTT
>.|TRBD2|TRBV30|TRBJ2-7
CAWSLAGGTYEQYF
TGTGCCTGGAGTCTAGCGGGGGGAACCTACGAGCAGTACTTC
>few|.|TRBV7-9|TRBJ1-1
CASSFVLGGTEAFF
TGTGCCAGCAGCTTTGTGTTGGGGGGCACTGAAGCTTTCTTT
>once|TRBD2|TRBV2|TRBJ2-7
CASTGLAGSYEQYF
TGTGCCAGCACAGGACTAGCGGGGTCCTACGAGCAGTACTTC
>.|TRBD1|TRBV11-2|TRBJ2-2
CASSRDRGHYTGELFF
TGTGCCAGCAGCCGGGACAGGGGGCATTACACCGGGGAGCTGTTTTTT
>.|.|TRBV4-3|TRBJ2-5
CASSQDGATQYF
TGCGCCAGCAGCCAAGATGGGGCGACCCAGTACTTC
>.|TRBD2|TRBV27|TRBJ2-5
CASSLLAGGPGETQYF
TGTGCCAGCAGTCTACTAGCGGGGGGGCCGGGAGAGACCCAGTACTTC
>.|.|TRBV5-4|TRBJ2-1
CASSVHYNEQFF
TGTGCCAGCAGCGTTCACTACAATGAGCAGTTCTTC
>few|TRBD1|TRBV7-3|TRBJ2-1
CASSLIGQGTYNEQFF
TGTGCCAGCAGCTTAATTGGACAGGGCACCTACAATGAGCAGTTCTTC
>.|.|TRBV20-1|TRBJ2-7
CSASKRVEQYF
TGCAGTGCTAGTAAACGGGTCGAGCAGTACTTC
>few|.|TRBV10-1|TRBJ2-1
CASSDGHIDNEQFF
TGCGCCAGCAGTGACGGACATATAGACAATGAGCAGTTCTTC
>.|.|TRBV19|TRBJ1-4
CASSTDGVQGEKLFF
TGTGCCAGTAGTACCGACGGGGTTCAGGGTGAAAAACTGTTTTTT
>.|.|TRBV29-1|TRBJ2-1
CSVAQPESGEQFF
TGCAGCGTTGCCCAGCCGGAGTCGGGCGAGCAGTTCTTC
>.|TRBD1|TRBV11-1|TRBJ2-7
CASSLYRGLSSYEQYF
TGTGCCAGCAGCTTATACAGGGGGCTTAGTTCCTACGAGCAGTACTTC
>.|TRBD2|TRBV9|TRBJ2-5
CASSVVGGAGETQYF
TGTGCCAGCAGCGTTGTCGGGGGGGCGGGAGAGACCCAGTACTTC
>.|.|TRBV7-9|TRBJ2-1
CASAASYNEQFF
TGTGCCAGCGCGGCCTCATACAATGAGCAGTTCTTC